The clone carrying this T cell receptor beta chain has a count of ten or more. Individual cDNA molecules each carried unique molecular identifiers attached by the library. TCRdb called the RACE reads again in MiXCR, with one record for every CDR3 protein. The sample shows roughly 360,000 distinct CDR3 sequences, around 4.8% of them seen only once. As to time point: patch test 1, 2 weeks after DPC sensitization. Treatment specified: therapeutic diphenylcyclopropenone sensitization with weekly scalp DPC. Alopecia patients deemed DPC-suitable, aged 18 to 70, excluding pregnancy. CDR1 SQVTM and CDR2 ANQGSEA come from the germline V gene. This CDR3 spans 15 amino acids. The V segment lost 4 bases and the J segment 3 bases; nucleotides outside the gene matches: 9. This entry comes from a study of human T cells and chemical hapten exposure. The wider study: Diphenylcyclopropenone was administered weekly to the scalp of patients throughout the roughly 22-week study.

This TCR came from a woman aged 45-59 years with alopecia areata. Some clones in this sample may be carry-over from other donors' samples. This chain connects TRBV29-1 to TRBJ2-7, with TRBD1 identical over 10 bases. Here the sequenced sample was whole blood, taken in connection with sensitization to the hapten diphenylcyclopropenone (DPC). DNA for the CDR3: TGCAGCGTTGTCTTAGGACAGGGGGTTAACTACGAGCAGTACTTC. Its protein is CSVVLGQGVNYEQYF.